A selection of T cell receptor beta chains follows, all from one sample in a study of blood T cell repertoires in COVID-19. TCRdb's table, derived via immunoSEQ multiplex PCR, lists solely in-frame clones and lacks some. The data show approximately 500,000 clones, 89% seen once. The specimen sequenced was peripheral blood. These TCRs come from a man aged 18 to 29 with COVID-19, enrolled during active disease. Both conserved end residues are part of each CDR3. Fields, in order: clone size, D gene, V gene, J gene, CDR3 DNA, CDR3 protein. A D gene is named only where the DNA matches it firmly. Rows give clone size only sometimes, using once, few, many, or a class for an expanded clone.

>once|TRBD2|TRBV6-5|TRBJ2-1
TGTGCCAGCAGTTACGCCGGGACTAGCGGGACATATGAGCAGTTCTTC
CASSYAGTSGTYEQFF
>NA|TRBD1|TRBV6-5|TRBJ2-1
TGTGCCAGCAGCCCCGGGACAGGCACTTACAATGAGCAGTTCTTC
CASSPGTGTYNEQFF
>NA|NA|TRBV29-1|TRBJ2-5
TGCAGCGTTGAGTCTCGAGAGACCCAGTACTTC
CSVESRETQYF
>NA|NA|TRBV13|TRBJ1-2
TGTGCCAGCAGCTTAGGTCCAGGGAATGGTGGCTACACCTTC
CASSLGPGNGGYTF
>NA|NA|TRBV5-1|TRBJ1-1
TGCGCCAGCAGCTTGGGGGCGGGGGAAGGCACTGAAGCTTTCTTT
CASSLGAGEGTEAFF
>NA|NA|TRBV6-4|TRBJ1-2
TGTGCCAGCAGGCTTGTTAACGGGGTCTATGGCTACACCTTC
CASRLVNGVYGYTF
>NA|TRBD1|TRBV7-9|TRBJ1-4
TGTGCCAGCAGCTTGACAGGGCAGATTACTGAAAAACTGTTTTTT
CASSLTGQITEKLFF
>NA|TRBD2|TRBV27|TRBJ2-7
TGTGCCAGCAGTAGAAACCGGGACTATGGAACCTACGAGCAGTACTTC
CASSRNRDYGTYEQYF
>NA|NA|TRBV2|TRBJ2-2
TGTGCCAGCAGTTGGACTCCGAACACCGGGGAGCTGTTTTTT
CASSWTPNTGELFF
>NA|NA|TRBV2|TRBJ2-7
TGTGCCAGCAGGACAGACCCAATATACGAGCAGTACTTC
CASRTDPIYEQYF
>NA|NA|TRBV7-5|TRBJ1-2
TGTGTCAGAAGCCCGATGAACAGGGGTATGATTAACTATGGCTACACCTTC
CVRSPMNRGMINYGYTF
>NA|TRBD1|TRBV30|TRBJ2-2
TGTGCCTGGAAAACCTCCGGGACAGGATCCGGGGAGCTGTTTTTT
CAWKTSGTGSGELFF
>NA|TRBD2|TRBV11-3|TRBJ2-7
TGTGCCAGCAGCTTAGATTCGGCTAGCGGGGTCCCCTACGAGCAGTACTTC
CASSLDSASGVPYEQYF
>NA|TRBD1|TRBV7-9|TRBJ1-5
TGTGCCAGCAGCTTAGGGGCCGGAGGGTCAGGGGGGAATCAGCCCCAGCATTTT
CASSLGAGGSGGNQPQHF
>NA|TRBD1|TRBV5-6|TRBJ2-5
TGTGCCAGCAGCTTGACAGGGGTCGAGACCCAGTACTTC
CASSLTGVETQYF
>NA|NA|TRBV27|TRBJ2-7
TGTGCCAGCAGGGACCCATCGGGAGAGCAGTACTTC
CASRDPSGEQYF
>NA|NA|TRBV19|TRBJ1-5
TGTGCCAGTAGTATCGGGGGGCCGAATCAGCCCCAGCATTTT
CASSIGGPNQPQHF
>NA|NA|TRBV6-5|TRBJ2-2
TGTGCCAGTTCGGGAAGGGAGAACACCGGGGAGCTGTTTTTT
CASSGRENTGELFF
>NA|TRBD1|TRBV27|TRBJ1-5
TGTGCCAGCAGTTCCGAGAACAGGGGACAGCCCCAGCATTTT
CASSSENRGQPQHF
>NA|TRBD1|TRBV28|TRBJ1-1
TGTGCCAGCAGTCCAGACAGGGCTCGGGGGGCTTTCTTT
CASSPDRARGAFF
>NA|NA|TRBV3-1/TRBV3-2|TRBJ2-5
TGTGCCAGCAGCCAAGATCGGGGACAAACGAAAGAGACCCAGTACTTC
CASSQDRGQTKETQYF
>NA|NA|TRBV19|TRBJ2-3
TGTGCCAGTAGTGCACAGTCAGGAAATACGCAGTATTTT
CASSAQSGNTQYF
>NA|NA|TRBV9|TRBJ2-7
TGTGCCAGCAGCGTAGGGCCCAGGGGATCCTACGAGCAGTACTTC
CASSVGPRGSYEQYF
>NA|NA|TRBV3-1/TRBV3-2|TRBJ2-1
TGTGCCAGCAGCCCGAGGTGGGGGCCCGGGGATGAGCAGTTCTTC
CASSPRWGPGDEQFF
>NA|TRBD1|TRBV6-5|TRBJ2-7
TGTGCCAGCAGTTATGACAGGGGAATCGGAGAGCAGTACTTC
CASSYDRGIGEQYF
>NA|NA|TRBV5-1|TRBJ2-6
TGCGCCAGCAGCTTCCAGGACTCTGGGGCCAACGTCCTGACTTTC
CASSFQDSGANVLTF
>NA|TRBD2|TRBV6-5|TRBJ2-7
TGTGCCAGCAGTCTTACTAGCGGGACCTATGAGCAGTACTTC
CASSLTSGTYEQYF
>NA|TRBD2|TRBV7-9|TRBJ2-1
TGTGCCAGCAGCTCAGGCGAGGGACTAGCAATTCCCAATGAGCAGTTCTTC
CASSSGEGLAIPNEQFF
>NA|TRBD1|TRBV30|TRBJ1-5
TGTGCCTCGGGACAGGGCGGCGATCAGCCCCAGCATTTT
CASGQGGDQPQHF
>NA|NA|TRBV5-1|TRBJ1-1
TGCGCCAGCTCGGACCAGGGTGGGAACACTGAAGCTTTCTTT
CASSDQGGNTEAFF
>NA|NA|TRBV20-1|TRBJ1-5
TGCAGTGCTAGTTCCGATCGGAATCAGCCCCAGCATTTT
CSASSDRNQPQHF
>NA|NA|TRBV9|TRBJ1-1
TGTGCCAGCAGTCCCCAGGGGCGGACTGAAGCTTTCTTT
CASSPQGRTEAFF
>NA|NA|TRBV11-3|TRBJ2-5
TGTGCCAGCAAAAGGGCTCGACTAGGGAATATTAAAGAGACCCAGTACTTC
CASKRARLGNIKETQYF
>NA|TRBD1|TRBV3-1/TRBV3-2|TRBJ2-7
TGTGCCAGCAGCACCCGACAGGGGTACGAGCAGTACTTC
CASSTRQGYEQYF
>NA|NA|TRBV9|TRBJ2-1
TGTGCCAGCAGCGTAGACGCGGGCTCCTACAATGAGCAGTTCTTC
CASSVDAGSYNEQFF
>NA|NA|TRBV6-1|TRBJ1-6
TGTGCCAGCAGTGAATCAGGGAAAAATTCACCCCTCCACTTT
CASSESGKNSPLHF
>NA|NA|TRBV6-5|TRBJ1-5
TGTGCCAGCAGACGGACATCGGTTAGCAATCAGCCCCAGCATTTT
CASRRTSVSNQPQHF
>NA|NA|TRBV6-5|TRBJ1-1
TGTGCCAGCAGCCACCGGGAGGGGGGGACTGAAGCTTTCTTT
CASSHREGGTEAFF
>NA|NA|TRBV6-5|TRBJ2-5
TGTGCCAGCAGTTACTTCAGAGGTCAGGAGACCCAGTACTTC
CASSYFRGQETQYF
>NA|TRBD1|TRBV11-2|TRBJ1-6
TGTGCCAGCAGCTTAATCGGGACAGTTAATTCACCCCTCCACTTT
CASSLIGTVNSPLHF
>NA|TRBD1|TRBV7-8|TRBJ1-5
TGTGCCAGCAGCTCCTCCCCGACAGGGGCGATTCAGCCCCAGCATTTT
CASSSSPTGAIQPQHF
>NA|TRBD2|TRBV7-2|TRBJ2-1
TGTGCCAGCAGCCACGCTAGCGGAGGCTACAATGAGCAGTTCTTC
CASSHASGGYNEQFF